This TCR beta chain emerged from a study of shared clonotypes between healthy human individuals. Generated by immunoSEQ multiplex PCR, the TCRdb table keeps only in-frame clones and is missing some. The sample yields nearly 2 million clones, about 95% seen once. V shed 1 base and J 3 bases; nucleotides not matched to a gene: 6. Germline V lookup: CDR1 MGHRA, CDR2 YSYEKL. The CDR3 spans 16 residues. Cells designated naive CD8 were CD45RO-negative and were positively selected for CCR7, with terminally differentiated effector memory CD45RA+ cells excluded. General study findings and limits: Around 5% of naive CD4 clonotypes were common to a handful of donors. Sorted-subset sequencing, rarefaction showed, was incomplete despite large depth. Represented genetic and exposure-history diversity was restricted by having few donors.

With regard to this clone: The antigen is unknown.

This TCR was recovered from a man in his late teens or twenties in good health. Source material: naive CD8+ T cells sorted from blood. J is TRBJ2-7 and V is TRBV4-1, with 10 bases fitting TRBD1. The CDR3 DNA sequence: TGCGCCAGCAGCCAAGCTAACCGGGACAGGGGCTACGAGCAGTACTTC. It translates to CASSQANRDRGYEQYF.